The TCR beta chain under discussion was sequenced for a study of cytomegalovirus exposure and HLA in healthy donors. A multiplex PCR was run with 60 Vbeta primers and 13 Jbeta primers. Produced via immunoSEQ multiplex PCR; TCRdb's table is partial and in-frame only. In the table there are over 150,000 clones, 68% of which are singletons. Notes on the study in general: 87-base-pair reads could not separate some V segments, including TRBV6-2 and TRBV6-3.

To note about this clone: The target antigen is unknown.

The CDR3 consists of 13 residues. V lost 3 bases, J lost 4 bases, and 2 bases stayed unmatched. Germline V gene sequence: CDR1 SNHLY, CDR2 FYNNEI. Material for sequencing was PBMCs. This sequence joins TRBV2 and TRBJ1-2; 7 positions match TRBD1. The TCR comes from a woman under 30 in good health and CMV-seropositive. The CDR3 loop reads CASSEDRSYGYTF. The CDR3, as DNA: TGTGCCAGCAGTGAGGACAGGAGCTATGGCTACACCTTC. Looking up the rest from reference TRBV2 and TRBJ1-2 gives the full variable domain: EPEVTQTPSHQVTQMGQEVILRCVPISNHLYFYWYRQILGQKVEFLVSFYNNEISEKSEIFDDQFSVERPDGSNFTLKIRSTKLEDSAMYFCASSEDRSYGYTFGSGTRLTVV.